Listed below are T cell receptor beta chains from one sample, sequenced in a study of T cells in localized non-small cell lung cancer. The table came from immunoSEQ multiplex PCR; TCRdb's copy has only in-frame clones and leaves some out. Of 50,000 to 60,000 clones listed, about 78% are singletons. Sequenced material: PBMCs, taken before any cancer treatment. The receptors were gathered from a woman aged 35-70 years with stage II lung adenocarcinoma. Both conserved end residues are part of each CDR3. The order of the fields is J gene, V gene, clone size, CDR3 protein. Clone size is not always given. Where it is, it says once, few, many or a class for expanded clones.

J: TRBJ1-4; V: TRBV11-2; size: few; CDR3: CASSLKRADGDEKLFF
J: TRBJ2-5; V: TRBV18; size: NA; CDR3: CASSPAQETQYF
J: TRBJ1-2; V: TRBV5-1; size: few; CDR3: CASSLILTGADGYTF
J: TRBJ2-5; V: TRBV2; size: NA; CDR3: CASSDLAEETQYF
J: TRBJ2-6; V: TRBV7-9; size: NA; CDR3: CASSLYSSGANVLTF
J: TRBJ2-5; V: TRBV5-1; size: NA; CDR3: CASSLRPGVETQYF
J: TRBJ2-7; V: TRBV7-2; size: few; CDR3: CASSPQGGGSYEQYF
J: TRBJ1-2; V: TRBV19; size: NA; CDR3: CASSPQFVNNYGYTF
J: TRBJ1-6; V: TRBV7-9; size: few; CDR3: CASSLDREADSPLHF
J: TRBJ1-6; V: TRBV28; size: NA; CDR3: CASSLEWNSPLHF
J: TRBJ2-7; V: TRBV7-2; size: NA; CDR3: CASSFTESSGTYEQYF
J: TRBJ2-7; V: TRBV4-1; size: NA; CDR3: CASSQDPGGSNYEQYF
J: TRBJ1-3; V: TRBV5-4; size: NA; CDR3: CASSLGVSGNTIYF
J: TRBJ2-1; V: TRBV30; size: NA; CDR3: CAWSVLAVPYNEQFF
J: TRBJ1-1; V: TRBV30; size: NA; CDR3: CAWRKDLLTEAFF
J: TRBJ1-2; V: TRBV29-1; size: NA; CDR3: CSVEDEDGYTF
J: TRBJ2-2; V: TRBV7-9; size: NA; CDR3: CASSLQGNTGELFF
J: TRBJ1-2; V: TRBV5-4; size: NA; CDR3: CASSFDGPGQGGGYTF
J: TRBJ1-2; V: TRBV13; size: medium-sized; CDR3: CASSARVNYGYTF
J: TRBJ2-6; V: TRBV30; size: NA; CDR3: CAWSVGHGANVLTF
J: TRBJ1-1; V: TRBV5-5; size: NA; CDR3: CASSFGRGNTEAFF
J: TRBJ1-1; V: TRBV7-8; size: NA; CDR3: CASSLEVLGGLDTEAFF
J: TRBJ2-1; V: TRBV2; size: NA; CDR3: CASSDRTRPEQFF
J: TRBJ2-5; V: TRBV29-1; size: NA; CDR3: CSVEGTSGVSETQYF
J: TRBJ1-5; V: TRBV30; size: NA; CDR3: CACDRGNQPQHF
J: TRBJ1-1; V: TRBV5-1; size: medium-sized; CDR3: CASSPWTGRSTNTEAFF
J: TRBJ2-1; V: TRBV19; size: NA; CDR3: CASQGGQEQFF
J: TRBJ1-2; V: TRBV2; size: NA; CDR3: CASSVRENYGYTF
J: TRBJ2-4; V: TRBV28; size: NA; CDR3: CASSLVGVADIQYF
J: TRBJ1-5; V: TRBV7-8; size: NA; CDR3: CASSFSRDNQPQHF
J: TRBJ2-7; V: TRBV19; size: NA; CDR3: CASSLGYRGTYEQYF
J: TRBJ2-7; V: TRBV30; size: few; CDR3: CAMNRGLNYEQYF
J: TRBJ2-7; V: TRBV14; size: NA; CDR3: CASSHLTGGYEQYF
J: TRBJ1-2; V: TRBV30; size: NA; CDR3: CAWTDLEYGYTF
J: TRBJ1-1; V: TRBV11-2; size: NA; CDR3: CASSSAAGRLNTEAFF
J: TRBJ2-7; V: TRBV7-2; size: NA; CDR3: CASSLGTGRTYEQYF
J: TRBJ1-4; V: TRBV5-1; size: NA; CDR3: CASSRQSDNEKLFF
J: TRBJ2-3; V: TRBV6-5; size: NA; CDR3: CASSYLGQGDDTQYF
J: TRBJ2-3; V: TRBV5-1; size: few; CDR3: CASSPFSSRDTQYF
J: TRBJ2-7; V: TRBV4-3; size: NA; CDR3: CASSQGALAPTYEQYF
J: TRBJ1-1; V: TRBV2; size: once; CDR3: CASRDRGFEAAFF